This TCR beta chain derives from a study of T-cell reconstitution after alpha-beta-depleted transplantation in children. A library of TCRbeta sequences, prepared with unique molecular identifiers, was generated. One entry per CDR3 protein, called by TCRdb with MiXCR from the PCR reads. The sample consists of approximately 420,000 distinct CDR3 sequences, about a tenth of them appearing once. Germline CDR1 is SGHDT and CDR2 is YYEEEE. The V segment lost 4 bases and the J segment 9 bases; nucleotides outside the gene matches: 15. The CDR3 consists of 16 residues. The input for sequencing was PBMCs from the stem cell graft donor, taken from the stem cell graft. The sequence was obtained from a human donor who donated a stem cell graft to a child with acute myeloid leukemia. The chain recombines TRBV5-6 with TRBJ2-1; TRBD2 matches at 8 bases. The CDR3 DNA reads TGTGCCAGCAGCGGCACACTACTAGCGGAGGACCTTGAGCAGTTCTTC. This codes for CASSGTLLAEDLEQFF.